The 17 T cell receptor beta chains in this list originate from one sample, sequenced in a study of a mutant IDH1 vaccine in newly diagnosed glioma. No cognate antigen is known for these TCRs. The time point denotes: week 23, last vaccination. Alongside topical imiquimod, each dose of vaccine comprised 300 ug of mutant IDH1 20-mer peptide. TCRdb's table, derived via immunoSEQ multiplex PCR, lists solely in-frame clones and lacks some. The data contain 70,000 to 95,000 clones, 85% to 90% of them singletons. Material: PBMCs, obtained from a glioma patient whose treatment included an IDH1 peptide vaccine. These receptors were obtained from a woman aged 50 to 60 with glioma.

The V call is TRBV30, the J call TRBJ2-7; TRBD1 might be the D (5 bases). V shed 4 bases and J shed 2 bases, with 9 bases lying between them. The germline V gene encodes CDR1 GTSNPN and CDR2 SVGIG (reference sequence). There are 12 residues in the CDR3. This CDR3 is CAWNRQTYEQYF. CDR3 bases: TGTGCCTGGAACAGGCAAACCTACGAGCAGTACTTC.

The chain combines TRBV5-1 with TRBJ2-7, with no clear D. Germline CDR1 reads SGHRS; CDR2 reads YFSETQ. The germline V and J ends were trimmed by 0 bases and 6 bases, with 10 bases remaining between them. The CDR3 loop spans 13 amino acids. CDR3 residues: CASSLGASSEQYF. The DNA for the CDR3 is TGCGCCAGCAGCTTGGGAGCCAGTAGCGAGCAGTACTTC.

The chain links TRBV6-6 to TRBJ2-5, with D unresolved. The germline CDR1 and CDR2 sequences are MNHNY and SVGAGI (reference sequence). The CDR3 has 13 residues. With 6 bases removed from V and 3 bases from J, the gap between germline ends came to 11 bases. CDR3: CASSRSREETQYF. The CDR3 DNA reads TGTGCCAGCAGCCGCTCAAGGGAAGAGACCCAGTACTTC.

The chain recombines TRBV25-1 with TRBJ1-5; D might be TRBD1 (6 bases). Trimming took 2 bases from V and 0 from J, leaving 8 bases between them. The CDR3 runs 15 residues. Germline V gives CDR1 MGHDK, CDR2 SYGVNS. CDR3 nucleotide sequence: TGTGCCAGCAGTGAAAGGACAGATAGCAATCAGCCCCAGCATTTT. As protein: CASSERTDSNQPQHF.

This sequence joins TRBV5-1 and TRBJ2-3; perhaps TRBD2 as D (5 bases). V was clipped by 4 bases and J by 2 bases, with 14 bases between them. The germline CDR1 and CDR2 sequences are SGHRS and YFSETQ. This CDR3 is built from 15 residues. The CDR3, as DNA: TGCGCCAGCAGCCTCCGGAGGACCTCCACAGATACGCAGTATTTT. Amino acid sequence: CASSLRRTSTDTQYF.

The CDR3 bases are TGTGCCAGCAGCCTGCAAAGCTCCTACAATGAGCAGTTCTTC. Protein product: CASSLQSSYNEQFF. V is TRBV11-3 and J is TRBJ2-1; D is undetermined. Trimming removed 5 bases at V and 0 bases at J, with 8 bases between. Looked up from germline, CDR1 is SGHNT and CDR2 is YENEEA. This CDR3 comprises 14 residues.

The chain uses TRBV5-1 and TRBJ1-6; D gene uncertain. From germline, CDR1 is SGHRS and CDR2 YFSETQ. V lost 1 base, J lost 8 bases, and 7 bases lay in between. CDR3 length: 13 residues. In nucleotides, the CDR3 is TGCGCCAGCAGCTTGTTCGGAGATTCACCCCTCCACTTT. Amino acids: CASSLFGDSPLHF.

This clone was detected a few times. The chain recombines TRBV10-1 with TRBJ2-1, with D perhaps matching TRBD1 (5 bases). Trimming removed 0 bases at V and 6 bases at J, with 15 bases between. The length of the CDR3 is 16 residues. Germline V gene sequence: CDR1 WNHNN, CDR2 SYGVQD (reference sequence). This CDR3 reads CASSESQGRTRNEQFF. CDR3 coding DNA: TGCGCCAGCAGTGAGTCGCAGGGAAGGACCCGCAATGAGCAGTTCTTC.

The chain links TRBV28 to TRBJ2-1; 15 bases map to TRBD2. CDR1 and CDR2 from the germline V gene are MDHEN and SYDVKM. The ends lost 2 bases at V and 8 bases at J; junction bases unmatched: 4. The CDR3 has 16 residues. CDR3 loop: CASSLDRTSGRDEQFF. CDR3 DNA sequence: TGTGCCAGCAGTTTAGACCGGACTAGCGGGAGGGATGAGCAGTTCTTC.

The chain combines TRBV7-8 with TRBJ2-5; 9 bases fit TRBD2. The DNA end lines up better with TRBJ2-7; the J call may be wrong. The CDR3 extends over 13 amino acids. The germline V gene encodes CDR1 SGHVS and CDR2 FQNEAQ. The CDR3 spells CASSPSGIYEQYF. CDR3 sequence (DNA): TGTGCCAGCAGCCCTAGCGGGATTTACGAGCAGTACTTC.

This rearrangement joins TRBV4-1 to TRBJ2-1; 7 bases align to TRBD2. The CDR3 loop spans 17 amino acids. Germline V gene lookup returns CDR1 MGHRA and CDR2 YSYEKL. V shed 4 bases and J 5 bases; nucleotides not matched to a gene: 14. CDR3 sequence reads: CASSRPPARENHNEQFF. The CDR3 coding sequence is TGCGCCAGCAGCCGACCCCCCGCGCGGGAGAACCACAATGAGCAGTTCTTC.

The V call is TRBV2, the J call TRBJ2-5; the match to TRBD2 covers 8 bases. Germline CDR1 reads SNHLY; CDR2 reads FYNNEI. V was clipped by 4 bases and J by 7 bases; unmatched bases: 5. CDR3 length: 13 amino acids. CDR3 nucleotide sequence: TGTGCCAGCAGTGGCGGGGGGACGGGGACCCAGTACTTC. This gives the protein CASSGGGTGTQYF. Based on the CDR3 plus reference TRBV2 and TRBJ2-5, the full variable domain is EPEVTQTPSHQVTQMGQEVILRCVPISNHLYFYWYRQILGQKVEFLVSFYNNEISEKSEIFDDQFSVERPDGSNFTLKIRSTKLEDSAMYFCASSGGGTGTQYFGPGTRLLVL.

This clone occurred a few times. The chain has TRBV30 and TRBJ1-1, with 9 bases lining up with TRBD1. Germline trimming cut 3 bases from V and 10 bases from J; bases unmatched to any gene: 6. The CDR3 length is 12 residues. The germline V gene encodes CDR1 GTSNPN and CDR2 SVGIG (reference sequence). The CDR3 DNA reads TGTGCCTGGAGAGGGACAGGGAGGGGAGCTTTCTTT. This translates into CAWRGTGRGAFF.

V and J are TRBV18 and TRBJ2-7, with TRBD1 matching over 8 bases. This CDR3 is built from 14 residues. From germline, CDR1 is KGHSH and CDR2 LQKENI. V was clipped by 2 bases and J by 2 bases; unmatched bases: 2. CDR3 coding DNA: TGTGCCAGCTCACCAAAGGACAGGGCCTACGAGCAGTACTTC. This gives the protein CASSPKDRAYEQYF.

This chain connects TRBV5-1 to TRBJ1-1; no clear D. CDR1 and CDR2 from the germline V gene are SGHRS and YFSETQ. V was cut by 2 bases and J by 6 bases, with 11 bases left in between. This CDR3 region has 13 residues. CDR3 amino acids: CASSFAEGPEAFF. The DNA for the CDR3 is TGCGCCAGCAGCTTCGCGGAGGGTCCTGAAGCTTTCTTT.

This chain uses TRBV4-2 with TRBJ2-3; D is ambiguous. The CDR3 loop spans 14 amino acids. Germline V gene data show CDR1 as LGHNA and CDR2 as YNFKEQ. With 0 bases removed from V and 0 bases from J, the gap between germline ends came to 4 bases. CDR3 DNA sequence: TGTGCCAGCAGCCAAGAGGGCAGCACAGATACGCAGTATTTT. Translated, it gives CASSQEGSTDTQYF.

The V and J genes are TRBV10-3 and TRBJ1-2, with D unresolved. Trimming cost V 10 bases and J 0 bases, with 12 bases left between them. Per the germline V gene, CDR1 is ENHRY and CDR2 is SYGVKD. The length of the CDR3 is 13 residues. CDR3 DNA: TGTGCCACCCAATCTCTGGCTAACTATGGCTACACCTTC. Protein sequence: CATQSLANYGYTF.